This TCR beta chain was identified during a study of T cell changes during pregnancy in multiple sclerosis. With 5 bases clipped from V and 4 bases from J, the junction kept 7 bases outside the gene matches. The germline gives CDR1 MDHEN, CDR2 SYDVKM. The CDR3 consists of 14 residues. TCRdb's table, derived via immunoSEQ multiplex PCR, lists solely in-frame clones and lacks some. The repertoire holds almost 50,000 clones, with roughly 94% as singletons. The sequenced sample was CD4+ T cells from peripheral blood mononuclear cells, obtained in the third trimester of pregnancy. The chain links TRBV28 to TRBJ1-2, with TRBD1 identical over 7 bases. The TCR comes from a female donor with multiple sclerosis, enrolled in a pregnancy study. CDR3 sequence: CASSTIDRAYGYTF. The CDR3 DNA reads TGTGCCAGCAGTACGATAGACAGGGCCTATGGCTACACCTTC.